Listed here are 11 T cell receptor beta chains from one sample, sequenced in a study of response to subunit inactivated influenza vaccine. From the RT-PCR reads, TCRdb called clonotypes with MiXCR, one entry per CDR3 protein. The sample records 430,000 or so distinct CDR3 sequences, roughly 9.8% being singletons. This material consisted of PBMCs from blood, taken roughly 48 days after vaccination. The receptor source for this set is a man aged 50-60 years who received an inactivated influenza vaccine.

The chain has TRBV20-1 and TRBJ2-1; D is possibly TRBD2 (7 bases). V lost 1 base and J 3 bases, leaving 22 bases between the germline ends. CDR1 is DFQATT, CDR2 SNEGSKA, per germline (reference sequence). This CDR3 region has 18 residues. As DNA, the CDR3 is TGCAGTGCTAGAGGACCCCGCGGGGGCCCCTCCTACTACAATGAGCAGTTCTTC. This encodes CSARGPRGGPSYYNEQFF.

The gene calls are TRBV20-1 and TRBJ2-1; 13 bases fit TRBD2. CDR1 and CDR2 from the germline V gene are DFQATT and SNEGSKA (reference sequence). CDR3 size: 16 residues. J was trimmed by 3 bases and V by 0 bases; bases with no gene match: 2. CDR3 sequence reads: CSARDTSGRVYNEQFF. The CDR3 nucleotides are TGCAGTGCTAGAGACACTAGCGGGAGGGTCTACAATGAGCAGTTCTTC.

The chain employs TRBV10-1 and TRBJ1-5, with 10 bases fitting TRBD1. The CDR3 extends over 14 amino acids. The V segment lost 4 bases and the J segment 5 bases; nucleotides outside the gene matches: 2. The germline CDR1 and CDR2 sequences are WNHNN and SYGVQD (reference sequence). CDR3 nucleotide sequence: TGCGCCAGCAGTGCCGGACAGGGGGATCAGCCCCAGCATTTT. Amino acid sequence: CASSAGQGDQPQHF.

This clonotype was seen at least ten times. J is TRBJ2-7 and V is TRBV7-9; D gene uncertain. The CDR3 is 12 amino acids. Per germline, CDR1 SEHNR and CDR2 FQNEAQ (reference sequence). The V end lost 3 bases, the J end lost 2 bases, and 5 bases lay between the germline ends. This CDR3 is CASSFSPYEQYF. CDR3 DNA sequence: TGTGCCAGCAGCTTTAGCCCCTACGAGCAGTACTTC.

This clonotype was counted at least ten times. The rearrangement uses TRBV6-2 or TRBV6-3 and TRBJ2-1, with TRBD2 matching over 7 bases. The CDR3 runs to 16 residues. The germline gives CDR1 MNHEY, CDR2 SVGEGT. J gave up 2 bases and V 5 bases, and 9 bases lay outside the gene matches. DNA of the CDR3: TGTGCCAGCAGTACCGAGGGACTACGTCCCTACAATGAGCAGTTCTTC. Translating gives CASSTEGLRPYNEQFF.

The chain links TRBV5-1 to TRBJ2-7; 9 bases are a match to TRBD1. V shed 3 bases, J shed 3 bases, and the junction held 4 bases outside the gene matches. The CDR3 has 14 amino acids. The V gene's germline CDR1 is SGHRS and CDR2 YFSETQ. CDR3 in DNA: TGCGCCAGCAGCTACGGGACAGGGCACTACGAGCAGTACTTC. Translating gives CASSYGTGHYEQYF.

This clonotype was observed a handful of times. Here the CDR3 reads CASSPGTGGVEKQFF. The CDR3 region has the DNA TGCGCCAGCAGCCCCGGGACAGGGGGAGTCGAGAAGCAGTTCTTC. The chain links TRBV4-3 to TRBJ2-1, with 11 nucleotides matching TRBD1. CDR3 length: 15 amino acids. Germline lookup yields CDR1 LGHNA and CDR2 YSLEER. V shed 4 bases, J shed 11 bases, and the junction held 10 bases outside the gene matches.

This clonotype was seen more than once but under ten times. The chain links TRBV5-1 to TRBJ2-3; 9 bases are a match to TRBD2. With 1 base clipped from V and 4 bases from J, the junction kept 4 bases outside the gene matches. Germline CDR1 and CDR2: SGHRS and YFSETQ. The CDR3 contains 15 residues. The CDR3 loop reads CASSLTGLAADTQYF. The CDR3 DNA is TGCGCCAGCAGCTTGACGGGACTAGCCGCAGATACGCAGTATTTT.

This chain links TRBV4-1 with TRBJ1-5, with TRBD1 identical over 8 bases. Germline V CDR1 and CDR2: MGHRA, YSYEKL. This CDR3 comprises 14 residues. V was clipped by 2 bases and J by 6 bases; unmatched bases: 3. The CDR3 is CASSQYRGSQPQHF. CDR3 DNA: TGCGCCAGCAGCCAATACAGGGGGTCTCAGCCCCAGCATTTT.

At least ten counts were recorded for this clonotype. The V and J genes are TRBV12-3 or TRBV12-4 and TRBJ2-7; 11 bases map to TRBD1. J lost 5 bases, V lost 4 bases, and 4 bases had no gene match. The CDR3 has 14 amino acids. CDR3 amino acids: CASSYGQGANEQYF. CDR3 nucleotide sequence: TGTGCCAGCAGTTATGGACAGGGGGCCAACGAGCAGTACTTC.

CDR3 protein: CASRLSPDTQYF. The CDR3 DNA sequence: TGCGCCAGCAGACTGTCCCCAGATACGCAGTATTTT. This rearrangement joins TRBV5-1 to TRBJ2-3; D gene uncertain. This CDR3 spans 12 amino acids. Germline loops: CDR1 SGHRS, CDR2 YFSETQ. Trimming left V 5 bases short and J 4 bases short, with 8 bases between.